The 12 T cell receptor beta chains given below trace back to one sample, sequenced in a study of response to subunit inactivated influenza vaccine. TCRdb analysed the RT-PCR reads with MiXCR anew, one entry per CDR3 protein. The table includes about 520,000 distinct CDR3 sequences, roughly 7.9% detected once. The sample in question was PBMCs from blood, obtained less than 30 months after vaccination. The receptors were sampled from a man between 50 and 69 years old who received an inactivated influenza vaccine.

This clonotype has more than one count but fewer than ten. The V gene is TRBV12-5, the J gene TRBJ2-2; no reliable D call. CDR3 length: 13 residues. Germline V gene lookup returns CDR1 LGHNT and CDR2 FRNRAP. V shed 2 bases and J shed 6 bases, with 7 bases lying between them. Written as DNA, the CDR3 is TGTGCTAGTGGTTTGAAAGGGTCCGGGGAGCTGTTTTTT. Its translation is CASGLKGSGELFF.

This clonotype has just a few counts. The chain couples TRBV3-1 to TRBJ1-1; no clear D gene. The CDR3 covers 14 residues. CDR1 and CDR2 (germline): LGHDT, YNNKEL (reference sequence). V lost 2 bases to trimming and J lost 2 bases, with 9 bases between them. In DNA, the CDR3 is TGTGCCAGCAGCCAAACCCTGCACAACACTGAAGCTTTCTTT. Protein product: CASSQTLHNTEAFF.

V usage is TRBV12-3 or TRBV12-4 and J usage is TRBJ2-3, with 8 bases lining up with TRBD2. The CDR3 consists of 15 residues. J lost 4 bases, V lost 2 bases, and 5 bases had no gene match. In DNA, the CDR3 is TGTGCCAGCAGTTTAAGGCCGACTAGCGCAGATACGCAGTATTTT. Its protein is CASSLRPTSADTQYF.

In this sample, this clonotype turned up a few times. CDR3: CSTLLTGARDTEAFF. In DNA, the CDR3 is TGCAGCACCCTACTCACGGGGGCTCGGGACACTGAAGCTTTCTTT. The chain employs TRBV29-1 and TRBJ1-1; D might be TRBD1 (6 bases). Trimming took 8 bases from V and 3 from J, leaving 22 bases between them. Germline CDR1 reads SQVTM; CDR2 reads ANQGSEA. The CDR3 extends over 15 amino acids.

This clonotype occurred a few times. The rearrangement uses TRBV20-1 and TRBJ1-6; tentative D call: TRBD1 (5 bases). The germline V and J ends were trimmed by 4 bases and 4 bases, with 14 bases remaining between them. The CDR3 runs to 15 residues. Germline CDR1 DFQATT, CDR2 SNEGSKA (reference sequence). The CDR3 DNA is TGCAGTGCTACCGGGACCGCCCATTATAATTCACCCCTCCACTTT. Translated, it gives CSATGTAHYNSPLHF.

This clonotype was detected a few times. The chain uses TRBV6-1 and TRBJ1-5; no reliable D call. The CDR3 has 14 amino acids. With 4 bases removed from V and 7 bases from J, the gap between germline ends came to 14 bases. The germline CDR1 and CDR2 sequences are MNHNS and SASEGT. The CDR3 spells CASSGTPSKQPQHF. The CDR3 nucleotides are TGTGCCAGCAGTGGGACCCCATCTAAGCAGCCCCAGCATTTT.

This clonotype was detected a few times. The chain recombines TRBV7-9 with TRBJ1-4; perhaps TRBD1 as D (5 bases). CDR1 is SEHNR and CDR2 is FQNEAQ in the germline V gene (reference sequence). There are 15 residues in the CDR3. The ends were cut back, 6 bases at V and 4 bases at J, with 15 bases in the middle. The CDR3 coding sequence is TGTGCCAGCAGTTACGGGGGGGGACTTAATGAAAAACTGTTTTTT. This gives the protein CASSYGGGLNEKLFF.

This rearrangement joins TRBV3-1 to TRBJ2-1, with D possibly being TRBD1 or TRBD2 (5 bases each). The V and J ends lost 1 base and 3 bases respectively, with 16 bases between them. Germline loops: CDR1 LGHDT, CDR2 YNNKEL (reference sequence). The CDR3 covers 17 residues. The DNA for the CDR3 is TGTGCCAGCAGCCAAGGCGGTAGGCCAGGGAGCTACAATGAGCAGTTCTTC. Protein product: CASSQGGRPGSYNEQFF.

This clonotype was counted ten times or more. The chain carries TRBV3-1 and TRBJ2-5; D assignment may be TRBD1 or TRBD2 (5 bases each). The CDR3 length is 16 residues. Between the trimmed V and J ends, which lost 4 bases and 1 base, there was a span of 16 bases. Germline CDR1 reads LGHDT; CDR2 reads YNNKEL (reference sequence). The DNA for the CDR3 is TGTGCCAGCAGCCCATTAACCGAGGGGTTCCAAGAGACCCAGTACTTC. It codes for CASSPLTEGFQETQYF.

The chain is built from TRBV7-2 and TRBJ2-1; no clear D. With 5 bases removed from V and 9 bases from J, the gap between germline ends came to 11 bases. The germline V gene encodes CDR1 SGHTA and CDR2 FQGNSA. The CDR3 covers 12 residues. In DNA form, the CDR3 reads TGTGCCAGCAGCCCCCAACCGGGTGAGCAGTTCTTC. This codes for CASSPQPGEQFF.

The CDR3 DNA follows: TGTGCCAGCAAACTAGGACAGGGTGATCAGCCCCAGCATTTT. Translation: CASKLGQGDQPQHF. V is TRBV7-8 and J is TRBJ1-5, with 8 positions matching TRBD1. CDR3 size: 14 residues. The germline gives CDR1 SGHVS, CDR2 FQNEAQ. Unmatched junction bases numbered 7, after V lost 7 bases and J lost 5 bases.

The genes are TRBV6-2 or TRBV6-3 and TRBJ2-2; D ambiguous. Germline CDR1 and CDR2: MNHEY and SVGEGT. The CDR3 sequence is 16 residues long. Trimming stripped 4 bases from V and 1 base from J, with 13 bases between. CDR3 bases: TGTGCCAGCAGTTCCTGGGCCAGCATGAACACCGGGGAGCTGTTTTTT. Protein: CASSSWASMNTGELFF.